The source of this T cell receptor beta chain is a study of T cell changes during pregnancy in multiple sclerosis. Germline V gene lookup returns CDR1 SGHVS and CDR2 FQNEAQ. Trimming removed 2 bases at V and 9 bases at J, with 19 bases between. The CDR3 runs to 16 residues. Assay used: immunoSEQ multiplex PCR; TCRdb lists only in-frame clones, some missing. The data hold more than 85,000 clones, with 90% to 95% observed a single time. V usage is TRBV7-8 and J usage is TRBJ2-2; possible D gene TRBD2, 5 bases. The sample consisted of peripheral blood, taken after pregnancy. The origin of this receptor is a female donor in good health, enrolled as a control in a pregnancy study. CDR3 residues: CASSLPRTGWNRELFF. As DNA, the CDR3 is TGTGCCAGCAGCTTACCCCGGACGGGGTGGAACCGGGAGCTGTTTTTT.